The 21 T cell receptor beta chains given below trace back to one sample, sequenced in a study of blood T cell repertoires in COVID-19. TCRdb keeps only in-frame clones here, not all; method: immunoSEQ multiplex PCR. The table records more than 250,000 clones, approximately 83% of them present only once. Sequencing was done on a sample of PBMCs or T cells enriched from blood (not recorded which). These receptors all stem from a man aged 30-40 years who had recovered from COVID-19.

The chain carries TRBV5-1 and TRBJ1-3, with TRBD1 matching over 11 bases. The CDR3 is made up of 17 amino acids. After removal of 0 bases from V and 0 bases from J, the junction contained 2 bases not matched to a gene. Looked up from germline, CDR1 is SGHRS and CDR2 is YFSETQ. The CDR3 nucleotides read TGCGCCAGCAGCTTGGGGACAGGGGGCGTCTCTGGAAACACCATATATTTT. This encodes CASSLGTGGVSGNTIYF.

This clone was counted a few times. This chain links TRBV19 with TRBJ2-5; 8 nucleotides line up with TRBD1. This CDR3 spans 15 amino acids. The junction had 14 bases not matched to a gene; V was cut back by 9 bases and J by 5 bases. CDR1 and CDR2 (germline): LNHDA, SQIVND (reference sequence). The CDR3 region is CASRILTGGKETQYF. CDR3 nucleotides: TGTGCCAGCCGGATCCTCACAGGGGGAAAGGAGACCCAGTACTTC.

This clone appeared a single time. The chain uses TRBV5-1 and TRBJ1-6; TRBD1 matches 10 bases. The CDR3 contains 17 residues. J gave up 7 bases and V 0 bases, and 7 bases lay outside the gene matches. Germline V gives CDR1 SGHRS, CDR2 YFSETQ. The CDR3 here is CASSLGTGGEMNSPLHF. CDR3 bases: TGCGCCAGCAGCTTGGGGACAGGGGGTGAAATGAATTCACCCCTCCACTTT.

The chain employs TRBV6-1 and TRBJ1-1; 8 nucleotides align to TRBD1. Germline V gives CDR1 MNHNS, CDR2 SASEGT. This CDR3 has 12 amino acids. V was pared by 3 bases and J by 10 bases, with 4 bases of the junction left unmatched. The CDR3 nucleotides are TGTGCCAGCAGTGATGACAGGGGACGAGCTTTCTTT. It specifies CASSDDRGRAFF.

V and J are TRBV18 and TRBJ2-2; D possibly corresponds to TRBD2 (6 bases). Trimming left V 2 bases short and J 1 base short, with 8 bases between. The CDR3 totals 15 residues. Germline CDR1 and CDR2: KGHSH and LQKENI. CDR3 in DNA: TGTGCCAGCTCACCATGGCGGGGGAACACCGGGGAGCTGTTTTTT. This gives the protein CASSPWRGNTGELFF. The entire variable domain, with the rest obtained from reference TRBV18 and TRBJ2-2, is as follows: NAGVMQNPRHLVRRRGQEARLRCSPMKGHSHVYWYRQLPEEGLKFMVYLQKENIIDESGMPKERFSAEFPKEGPSILRIQQVVRGDSAAYFCASSPWRGNTGELFFGEGSRLTVL.

The V and J genes are TRBV30 and TRBJ2-7; D gene uncertain. This CDR3 spans 16 amino acids. With 2 bases removed from V and 0 bases from J, the gap between germline ends came to 17 bases. Germline assignment: CDR1 GTSNPN and CDR2 SVGIG (reference sequence). The CDR3 DNA sequence: TGTGCCTGGAGTCTCAAGATTCACAGTTTCTCCTACGAGCAGTACTTC. The encoded protein is CAWSLKIHSFSYEQYF.

The genes are TRBV4-1 and TRBJ1-1; D perhaps matches TRBD1 (6 bases). V was shortened by 4 bases and J by 4 bases, with 13 bases between the two germline ends. The CDR3 loop spans 14 amino acids. Germline CDR1 MGHRA, CDR2 YSYEKL. CDR3 coding DNA: TGCGCCAGCAGCCGGGAGCAGGGGCTCACTGAAGCTTTCTTT. Translation gives CASSREQGLTEAFF.

The V call is TRBV18, the J call TRBJ2-2, with TRBD1 as a possible D gene (5 bases). From germline, CDR1 is KGHSH and CDR2 LQKENI. V lost 6 bases and J 3 bases, leaving 14 bases between the germline ends. The CDR3 loop spans 15 amino acids. The CDR3: CASSQGQGDTGELFF. The CDR3 DNA is TGTGCCAGCTCCCAGGGCCAAGGGGACACCGGGGAGCTGTTTTTT.

The chain uses TRBV5-4 and TRBJ2-5; 8 bases are a match to TRBD1. The CDR3 loop spans 15 amino acids. Germline V CDR1 and CDR2: SGHNT, YYREEE (reference sequence). V lost 4 bases, J lost 5 bases, and 10 bases stayed unmatched. The CDR3 is CASSPGTGLLETQYF. The CDR3 coding sequence is TGTGCCAGCAGCCCCGGGACAGGACTCTTGGAGACCCAGTACTTC.

The chain uses TRBV3-1 (or the pseudogene TRBV3-2) and TRBJ1-5; 8 bases map to TRBD1. CDR3 length: 13 residues. Trimming took 5 bases from V and 7 from J; bases not matched to a gene: 4. CDR1 LGHDT and CDR2 YNNKEL come from the germline V gene (reference sequence). The CDR3 region has the DNA TGTGCCAGCAGCGGACAGGGCGGGCAGCCCCAGCATTTT. This gives the protein CASSGQGGQPQHF.

The J gene is TRBJ2-7, the V gene TRBV4-2; maybe TRBD1 (5 bases). Trimming left V 0 bases short and J 0 bases short, with 9 bases between. CDR1 and CDR2 (germline): LGHNA, YNFKEQ. This CDR3 region has 15 residues. CDR3 sequence reads: CASSQDWGTSYEQYF. In DNA, the CDR3 is TGTGCCAGCAGCCAAGATTGGGGCACCTCCTACGAGCAGTACTTC.

V gene TRBV4-2 combines with J gene TRBJ1-1; 9 bases line up with TRBD1. The CDR3 length is 15 residues. The V and J ends lost 4 bases and 4 bases, in that order; junction bases with no gene match: 7. Germline-derived CDR1 and CDR2 are LGHNA and YNFKEQ. In nucleotides, the CDR3 is TGTGCCAGCAGCCGCCCGCGGGGACAGGGCACTGAAGCTTTCTTT. It yields the protein CASSRPRGQGTEAFF.

J is TRBJ2-1 and V is TRBV11-2; 11 bases line up with TRBD2. CDR1 SGHAT and CDR2 FQNNGV come from the germline V gene. With 4 bases clipped from V and 9 bases from J, the junction kept 11 bases outside the gene matches. The CDR3 sequence is 16 residues long. The CDR3 sequence is CASSWGTSGFGGEQFF. As DNA, the CDR3 is TGTGCCAGCAGCTGGGGGACTAGCGGTTTTGGGGGTGAGCAGTTCTTC. The full variable domain, with the rest looked up from reference TRBV11-2 and TRBJ2-1, is EAGVAQSPRYKIIEKRQSVAFWCNPISGHATLYWYQQILGQGPKLLIQFQNNGVVDDSQLPKDRFSAERLKGVDSTLKIQPAKLEDSAVYLCASSWGTSGFGGEQFFGPGTRLTVL.

V and J are TRBV9 and TRBJ2-1; 8 nucleotides line up with TRBD1. This CDR3 is built from 16 residues. The germline V gene encodes CDR1 SGDLS and CDR2 YYNGEE. V lost 1 base and J lost 2; bases outside the gene matches: 5. For the CDR3, the DNA is TGTGCCAGCAGCGTATTACGGGACAGGACCTACAATGAGCAGTTCTTC. The encoded protein is CASSVLRDRTYNEQFF.

This chain joins TRBV11-3 and TRBJ2-5; 7 bases are a match to TRBD1. CDR1 SGHNT and CDR2 YENEEA come from the germline V gene. The CDR3 totals 15 residues. V dropped 2 bases and J dropped 3; count of bases not matched to a gene: 6. Here the CDR3 reads CASSLMTGPEETQYF. The CDR3 coding sequence is TGTGCCAGCAGCTTAATGACAGGGCCCGAAGAGACCCAGTACTTC.

The chain is built from TRBV18 and TRBJ2-1; D may be TRBD2 (5 bases). This CDR3 spans 15 amino acids. Germline lookup yields CDR1 KGHSH and CDR2 LQKENI. Trimming removed 5 bases from V and 0 bases from J, with 11 bases in between. CDR3 DNA: TGTGCCAGCTCAACAACACGGGGCTCCTACAATGAGCAGTTCTTC. Its protein product is CASSTTRGSYNEQFF.

The J gene is TRBJ1-6, the V gene TRBV6-5; D not resolved. The CDR3 loop spans 13 amino acids. The V end lost 5 bases, the J end lost 9 bases, and 11 bases lay between the germline ends. Germline CDR1 is MNHEY and CDR2 is SVGAGI. CDR3 region: CASSQRTLSPLHF. The CDR3 DNA reads TGTGCCAGCAGTCAACGGACTCTTTCACCCCTCCACTTT.

V is TRBV5-1 and J is TRBJ2-5; 14 bases are shared with TRBD2. The CDR3 loop spans 16 amino acids. Germline V lookup: CDR1 SGHRS, CDR2 YFSETQ. The ends lost 4 bases at V and 3 bases at J; junction bases unmatched: 5. DNA for the CDR3: TGCGCCAGCAGCCTATGGACTAGCGGGGGGAAAGAGACCCAGTACTTC. It translates to CASSLWTSGGKETQYF.

V usage is TRBV27 and J usage is TRBJ2-6; possibly TRBD1 for D (6 bases). CDR3 length: 17 residues. Trimming removed 6 bases at V and 2 bases at J, with 17 bases between. Germline CDR1 MNHEY, CDR2 SMNVEV (reference sequence). CDR3 in amino acids: CASSLWGRGAGANVLTF. CDR3 coding DNA: TGTGCCAGCAGCTTGTGGGGCAGGGGAGCTGGGGCCAACGTCCTGACTTTC.

This chain connects TRBV6-5 to TRBJ2-2; D is possibly TRBD2 (5 bases). This CDR3 region has 16 residues. V was trimmed by 4 bases and J by 5 bases, leaving 17 bases between them. Germline values: CDR1 MNHEY, CDR2 SVGAGI. CDR3 nucleotides: TGTGCCAGCAGTTCCCTGAGAGGGCAAGGGACCGGGGAGCTGTTTTTT. This gives the protein CASSSLRGQGTGELFF.

The chain recombines TRBV19 with TRBJ1-4; weak D call: TRBD1 (6 bases). CDR1 LNHDA and CDR2 SQIVND come from the germline V gene (reference sequence). This CDR3 has 13 residues. The V end was cut by 5 bases, the J end by 7 bases, with 11 bases between. The CDR3 region has the DNA TGTGCCAGTAGTGGGACATTATCTGAAAAACTGTTTTTT. Protein: CASSGTLSEKLFF.